Listed here are 28 T cell receptor beta chains from one sample, sequenced in a study of T cell changes during pregnancy in multiple sclerosis. Profiled with immunoSEQ multiplex PCR; TCRdb holds only in-frame clones, not every one. Of about 50,000 clones listed, around nine tenths are singletons. This material consisted of CD4+ T cells from peripheral blood mononuclear cells, taken after pregnancy. The source is a female donor with multiple sclerosis, enrolled in a pregnancy study.

The CDR3: CASSPDEVISGNTIYF. CDR3 sequence (DNA): TGCGCCAGCAGCCCTGACGAGGTTATCTCTGGAAACACCATATATTTT. This sequence joins TRBV4-3 and TRBJ1-3; D call uncertain. Germline V gene lookup returns CDR1 LGHNA and CDR2 YSLEER. The CDR3 covers 16 residues. V lost 4 bases and J lost 0, with 13 bases in between.

This chain uses TRBV6-1 with TRBJ2-7; unclear D gene. The CDR3 length is 11 residues. Germline assignment: CDR1 MNHNS and CDR2 SASEGT. The V and J ends lost 10 bases and 3 bases respectively, with 10 bases between them. The CDR3 here is CATGRYYEQYF. The CDR3 region has the DNA TGTGCCACCGGCAGGTACTACGAGCAGTACTTC.

The chain uses TRBV7-2 and TRBJ2-7; 7 bases fit TRBD1. V lost 6 bases to trimming and J lost 4 bases; unmatched junction nucleotides: 15. There are 16 residues in the CDR3. The germline gives CDR1 SGHTA, CDR2 FQGNSA. The CDR3 region has the DNA TGTGCCAGCAGATCCCCCGGGGCAGGGGGTTCGTACGAGCAGTACTTC. As protein: CASRSPGAGGSYEQYF.

The chain is built from TRBV6-1 and TRBJ2-7; D is perhaps TRBD1 (9 bases). The CDR3 covers 13 residues. The V gene's germline CDR1 is MNHNS and CDR2 SASEGT. Trimming removed 8 bases at V and 3 bases at J, with 14 bases between. The CDR3, as DNA: TGTGCCAGCCGGGAGGGACAGGGCTACGAGCAGTACTTC. It is translated as CASREGQGYEQYF.

V and J are TRBV18 and TRBJ1-5; a possible D gene is TRBD1 (6 bases). The CDR3 runs 14 residues. V lost 5 bases, J lost 4 bases, and 12 bases lay in between. Germline-derived CDR1 and CDR2 are KGHSH and LQKENI. The CDR3 DNA reads TGTGCCAGCTCATCTACAGGGAGAAATCAGCCCCAGCATTTT. The encoded protein is CASSSTGRNQPQHF. The entire variable domain, with the rest obtained from reference TRBV18 and TRBJ1-5, is as follows: NAGVMQNPRHLVRRRGQEARLRCSPMKGHSHVYWYRQLPEEGLKFMVYLQKENIIDESGMPKERFSAEFPKEGPSILRIQQVVRGDSAAYFCASSSTGRNQPQHFGDGTRLSIL.

The rearrangement links TRBV28 to TRBJ2-6, with 8 bases aligning to TRBD1. In germline, CDR1 is MDHEN, CDR2 SYDVKM. The ends lost 8 bases at V and 4 bases at J; junction bases unmatched: 7. The CDR3 extends over 15 amino acids. CDR3 sequence (DNA): TGTGCCAGCGGACCCAGGGGGCGCGGGGCCAACGTCCTGACTTTC. Residues: CASGPRGRGANVLTF.

The chain joins TRBV19 to TRBJ1-5, with D perhaps TRBD1 (6 bases). The germline V and J ends were trimmed by 1 base and 1 base, with 14 bases remaining between them. The CDR3 contains 17 residues. CDR1 is LNHDA, CDR2 SQIVND, per germline (reference sequence). The CDR3 loop is CASSIAPRGKSNQPQHF. The CDR3 nucleotides read TGTGCCAGTAGTATAGCACCTAGGGGGAAGAGCAATCAGCCCCAGCATTTT.

J is TRBJ2-7 and V is TRBV6-6, with TRBD2 identical over 10 bases. This CDR3 is built from 13 residues. Germline CDR1 MNHNY, CDR2 SVGAGI (reference sequence). Unmatched junction bases numbered 1, after V lost 5 bases and J lost 3 bases. The CDR3 DNA sequence: TGTGCCAGCAGTCAGCGGGAGGGCTACGAGCAGTACTTC. Its protein product is CASSQREGYEQYF.

This sequence joins TRBV6-1 and TRBJ1-5, with 7 nucleotides matching TRBD1. CDR1 is MNHNS and CDR2 is SASEGT in the germline V gene. The length of the CDR3 is 17 residues. Trimming removed 4 bases from V and 4 bases from J; junction bases left unmatched: 13. The CDR3 region has the DNA TGTGCCAGCAGTGCAACTTTGACAGGGACTTATAATCAGCCCCAGCATTTT. Amino acid sequence: CASSATLTGTYNQPQHF.

The chain carries TRBV6-1 and TRBJ2-1; D may be TRBD2 (6 bases). V was clipped by 4 bases and J by 3 bases, with 10 bases between them. Per germline, CDR1 MNHNS and CDR2 SASEGT. The CDR3 consists of 14 residues. The CDR3 loop is CASSGEVFYNEQFF. Here the CDR3 DNA reads TGTGCCAGCAGTGGGGAGGTCTTCTACAATGAGCAGTTCTTC.

This chain links TRBV28 with TRBJ2-3; 7 bases align to TRBD2. V shed 11 bases, J shed 1 base, and the junction held 12 bases outside the gene matches. This CDR3 contains 15 residues. Per the germline V gene, CDR1 is MDHEN and CDR2 is SYDVKM. The CDR3 reads CAGSGLAGGTDTQYF. The CDR3 DNA reads TGTGCCGGCTCGGGCCTGGCGGGAGGCACAGATACGCAGTATTTT.

This chain links TRBV9 with TRBJ2-3, with 8 bases fitting TRBD2. J lost 3 bases, V lost 3 bases, and 6 bases had no gene match. Germline V gene lookup returns CDR1 SGDLS and CDR2 YYNGEE. This CDR3 has 15 residues. The CDR3 here is CASSGEGTRTDTQYF. The CDR3 DNA follows: TGTGCCAGCAGCGGAGAAGGGACTAGAACAGATACGCAGTATTTT.

This chain connects TRBV6-6 to TRBJ2-3, with TRBD2 identical over 12 bases. Germline CDR1 is MNHNY and CDR2 is SVGAGI (reference sequence). This CDR3 comprises 16 residues. The V segment lost 6 bases and the J segment 5 bases; nucleotides outside the gene matches: 9. The CDR3 region has the DNA TGTGCCAGCAGCCGTGGACTAGCGGGGACTAAAGATACGCAGTATTTT. This gives the protein CASSRGLAGTKDTQYF.

The J gene is TRBJ2-3, the V gene TRBV28; 10 bases agree with TRBD2. The CDR3 spans 16 residues. Looked up from germline, CDR1 is MDHEN and CDR2 is SYDVKM. With 0 bases clipped from V and 9 bases from J, the junction kept 9 bases outside the gene matches. This CDR3 reads CASSLWLAGAEGTQYF. In nucleotides, the CDR3 is TGTGCCAGCAGTTTATGGCTAGCGGGAGCCGAGGGAACGCAGTATTTT. The full variable domain, its missing parts supplied by reference TRBV28 and TRBJ2-3, is DVKVTQSSRYLVKRTGEKVFLECVQDMDHENMFWYRQDPGLGLRLIYFSYDVKMKEKGDIPEGYSVSREKKERFSLILESASTNQTSMYLCASSLWLAGAEGTQYFGPGTRLTVL.

The chain recombines TRBV7-5 with TRBJ1-1; the D call of TRBD1 is as the table states it, not checked on the DNA. TRBV7-5 is termed a pseudogene. This CDR3 contains 14 residues. CDR3: CVRSAGVSNTEAFF. The CDR3 nucleotides read TGTGTCAGAAGCGCAGGGGTTTCGAACACTGAAGCTTTCTTT.

The J gene is TRBJ1-5, the V gene TRBV15, with D possibly being TRBD1 (6 bases). From germline, CDR1 is LNHNV and CDR2 YYDKDF (reference sequence). CDR3 length equals 15 residues. V was cut by 5 bases and J by 11 bases, with 22 bases left in between. CDR3 DNA: TGTGCCACCAGCCCTCGGACAGTCCATTTTGTGGCCCAGCATTTT. The encoded protein is CATSPRTVHFVAQHF.

The chain joins TRBV18 to TRBJ2-1; 10 bases line up with TRBD2. This CDR3 region has 17 residues. With 0 bases clipped from V and 8 bases from J, the junction kept 10 bases outside the gene matches. CDR1 and CDR2 from the germline V gene are KGHSH and LQKENI. The CDR3: CASSPPPASGRPDEQFF. CDR3 DNA sequence: TGTGCCAGCTCACCACCCCCGGCTAGCGGGAGACCCGATGAGCAGTTCTTC.

V gene TRBV2 combines with J gene TRBJ2-4, with D hard to call. There are 13 residues in the CDR3. Germline V gene lookup returns CDR1 SNHLY and CDR2 FYNNEI. Between the trimmed V and J ends, which lost 6 bases and 0 bases, there was a span of 6 bases. The CDR3 DNA reads TGTGCCAGCAGCCCGGTAGCCAAAAACATTCAGTACTTC. This codes for CASSPVAKNIQYF.

The V gene is TRBV18, the J gene TRBJ1-1, with 8 bases identical to TRBD1. The CDR3 has 15 residues. Germline lookup yields CDR1 KGHSH and CDR2 LQKENI. J lost 4 bases, V lost 3 bases, and 7 bases had no gene match. The CDR3, as DNA: TGTGCCAGCTCACCGGACCAGGGGGCTTTCACTGAAGCTTTCTTT. This encodes CASSPDQGAFTEAFF.

The chain is built from TRBV5-1 and TRBJ2-3, with 7 bases matching TRBD1. Trimming at V came to 4 bases and at J to 4 bases, leaving 12 bases not matched to a gene. CDR3 length: 16 amino acids. The germline V gene has CDR1 SGHRS and CDR2 YFSETQ. CDR3 amino acids: CASSTTGPSDADTQYF. In nucleotides, the CDR3 is TGCGCCAGCAGCACGACAGGGCCCTCAGACGCAGATACGCAGTATTTT.

The chain combines TRBV6-4 with TRBJ2-3, with TRBD1 as a possible D gene (6 bases). The CDR3 covers 16 residues. The ends were cut back, 2 bases at V and 0 bases at J, with 12 bases in the middle. Germline V gene sequence: CDR1 MRHNA, CDR2 SNTAGT. CDR3 sequence reads: CASSDPFRGSTDTQYF. CDR3 DNA sequence: TGTGCCAGCAGTGACCCGTTCAGGGGAAGCACAGATACGCAGTATTTT.

This chain joins TRBV28 and TRBJ1-1; 7 bases fit TRBD1. The germline CDR1 and CDR2 sequences are MDHEN and SYDVKM. V lost 11 bases and J lost 3; bases outside the gene matches: 12. The CDR3 has 14 residues. The CDR3 DNA follows: TGTGCCTGCACAGGGGAAAGTGGGTACACTGAAGCTTTCTTT. As protein: CACTGESGYTEAFF.

This clone has just a few counts. This chain links TRBV7-9 with TRBJ1-2; D is unresolved. Trimming pared 0 bases from V and 7 bases from J, leaving 15 bases between. CDR3 length: 15 amino acids. Germline CDR1 reads SEHNR; CDR2 reads FQNEAQ (reference sequence). The CDR3 DNA reads TGTGCCAGCAGCTTAGCCCTGGCCAGCGCCGGTGGCTACACCTTC. This gives the protein CASSLALASAGGYTF.

The chain employs TRBV7-8 and TRBJ2-7; the match to TRBD2 covers 10 bases. The trim removed 5 bases at V and 3 bases at J, leaving 7 bases unmatched. The CDR3 consists of 15 residues. Germline loops: CDR1 SGHVS, CDR2 FQNEAQ. CDR3 in DNA: TGTGCCAGCAGCCACCGGACTAGCGGAGACTACGAGCAGTACTTC. Translated: CASSHRTSGDYEQYF.

The table lists this clone with a count of one. This chain joins TRBV19 and TRBJ1-1; D ambiguous. The V gene's germline CDR1 is LNHDA and CDR2 SQIVND (reference sequence). The CDR3 loop spans 15 amino acids. With 2 bases removed from V and 5 bases from J, the gap between germline ends came to 15 bases. CDR3 region: CASSISYPGSTEAFF. CDR3 bases: TGTGCCAGTAGTATAAGTTACCCGGGGAGTACTGAAGCTTTCTTT.

This sequence joins TRBV7-2 and TRBJ2-5; the D gene is possibly TRBD1 (6 bases). Per the germline V gene, CDR1 is SGHTA and CDR2 is FQGNSA. Trimming shortened V by 5 bases and J by 2 bases, and 12 bases separated the two germline ends. The CDR3 extends over 14 amino acids. CDR3 region: CASSHQTGQETQYF. The CDR3 DNA reads as TGTGCCAGCAGCCATCAAACAGGGCAAGAGACCCAGTACTTC.

The rearrangement uses TRBV7-2 and TRBJ2-3, with 8 bases identical to TRBD2. Trimming cost V 1 base and J 5 bases; bases outside gene matches: 11. This CDR3 contains 17 residues. The germline V gene has CDR1 SGHTA and CDR2 FQGNSA. CDR3 amino acids: CASSLGGAGGVGDTQYF. CDR3 DNA sequence: TGTGCCAGCAGCTTAGGGGGGGCGGGAGGAGTTGGAGATACGCAGTATTTT.

In this sample, this clone turned up a few times. This chain links TRBV7-8 with TRBJ2-7; tentatively, D is TRBD1 (5 bases). Germline V gene sequence: CDR1 SGHVS, CDR2 FQNEAQ. Trimming cost V 1 base and J 2 bases, with 9 bases left between them. The CDR3 runs to 14 residues. The CDR3 sequence is CASSLGRRAYEQYF. The CDR3 DNA is TGTGCCAGCAGCTTAGGTCGCAGGGCCTACGAGCAGTACTTC.